This is a list of T cell receptor beta chains from one sample in a study of response to subunit inactivated influenza vaccine. One entry per CDR3 protein, called by TCRdb with MiXCR from the RT-PCR reads. The sample shows some 480,000 distinct CDR3 sequences, approximately 10% of them seen only once. The sample here was PBMCs from blood, taken 45 days after vaccination. These receptors were collected from a man aged 50-59 years who received an inactivated influenza vaccine. CDR3s include the opening cysteine and the closing phenylalanine or tryptophan. D genes are given only for firm matches. Size tells how often a clone was seen (once, few, many) or the class of an expanded clone, and some rows leave it out.

TRBJ2-7	few	NA	TRBV20-1	CSAPILQLGAEQYF	TGCAGTGCTCCAATTTTACAGTTAGGTGCCGAGCAGTACTTC
TRBJ2-1	few	TRBD2	TRBV7-9	CASSLAIGTSFGGEQFF	TGTGCCAGCAGCTTAGCGATAGGGACTAGCTTCGGGGGTGAGCAGTTCTTC
TRBJ2-7	NA	NA	TRBV18	CASSPGDRREEQYF	TGTGCCAGCTCACCAGGAGACAGGAGGGAAGAGCAGTACTTC
TRBJ2-3	many	TRBD1	TRBV12-3/TRBV12-4	CASSPGQGLTDTQYF	TGTGCCAGCAGTCCCGGACAGGGCCTCACAGATACGCAGTATTTT
TRBJ2-3	many	NA	TRBV28	CASCGPNTDTQYF	TGTGCCAGCTGTGGACCGAACACAGATACGCAGTATTTT
TRBJ2-1	many	NA	TRBV9	CASSLGPSNEQFF	TGTGCCAGCAGCCTGGGACCAAGCAATGAGCAGTTCTTC
TRBJ2-7	NA	TRBD1	TRBV15	CATSSSRGPYEQYF	TGTGCCACCAGCAGTTCCAGGGGGCCCTACGAGCAGTACTTC
TRBJ1-5	NA	TRBD1	TRBV12-3/TRBV12-4	CASSRGQGAGQPQHF	TGTGCCAGCAGCCGCGGACAGGGGGCTGGTCAGCCCCAGCATTTT
TRBJ2-7	NA	NA	TRBV3-1	CASSQVGESYEQYF	TGTGCCAGCAGCCAAGTGGGGGAGTCCTACGAGCAGTACTTC
TRBJ2-5	NA	TRBD1	TRBV5-1	CASSPGTASETQYF	TGCGCCAGCAGCCCAGGGACAGCTTCAGAGACCCAGTACTTC
TRBJ1-5	few	NA	TRBV28	CASTLGSNQPQHF	TGTGCCAGCACCTTGGGAAGCAATCAGCCCCAGCATTTT
TRBJ2-3	NA	TRBD2	TRBV20-1	CSANLAGRTDTQYF	TGCAGTGCTAACCTAGCGGGGCGCACAGATACGCAGTATTTT
TRBJ1-1	many	NA	TRBV29-1	CSVEVGMGVAFF	TGCAGCGTTGAAGTGGGGATGGGGGTGGCTTTCTTT
TRBJ2-7	NA	NA	TRBV9	CASSSTGGAYPYEQYF	TGTGCCAGCAGCTCAACTGGCGGGGCCTATCCTTACGAGCAGTACTTC
TRBJ2-2	many	NA	TRBV5-1	CASSPGTLNTGELFF	TGCGCCAGCAGCCCCGGGACGCTTAACACCGGGGAGCTGTTTTTT
TRBJ2-4	few	NA	TRBV27	CASSWSVLAKNIQYF	TGTGCCAGCAGTTGGTCGGTCTTAGCCAAAAACATTCAGTACTTC
TRBJ2-7	NA	NA	TRBV29-1	CSAASVSYEQYF	TGCAGCGCAGCTAGCGTCTCCTACGAGCAGTACTTC
TRBJ2-1	many	TRBD2	TRBV12-3/TRBV12-4	CASRGTGTSDFF	TGTGCCAGCAGGGGGACCGGGACTAGTGACTTCTTC
TRBJ2-1	few	NA	TRBV18	CASSPRYGTGSSYNEQFF	TGTGCCAGCTCACCACGGTACGGTACGGGATCCTCCTACAATGAGCAGTTCTTC
TRBJ1-1	many	NA	TRBV5-5	CASSLAPGGVTEAFF	TGTGCCAGCAGCTTGGCCCCGGGGGGAGTGACTGAAGCTTTCTTT
TRBJ1-2	NA	NA	TRBV7-9	CASSPDAILGYGYTF	TGTGCCAGCAGCCCCGACGCTATTCTGGGCTATGGCTACACCTTC
TRBJ2-7	NA	TRBD2	TRBV6-1	CASRLSGRYEQYF	TGTGCCAGCAGGTTGAGCGGGAGATACGAGCAGTACTTC
TRBJ2-7	NA	NA	TRBV6-5	CASSYSIQGTQYYYEQYF	TGTGCCAGCAGTTACTCTATACAGGGTACCCAATACTACTACGAGCAGTACTTC
TRBJ2-6	NA	NA	TRBV11-2	CASSLVEVGFSSGANVLTF	TGTGCCAGCAGCTTAGTGGAGGTTGGGTTTTCCTCTGGGGCCAACGTCCTGACTTTC
TRBJ2-1	many	TRBD1	TRBV20-1	CSARGDRGQNEQFF	TGCAGTGCTAGAGGGGACAGGGGACAGAATGAGCAGTTCTTC
TRBJ2-1	few	NA	TRBV7-8	CASSPEHRTARGFF	TGTGCCAGCAGCCCCGAACATAGGACAGCGCGGGGGTTCTTC
TRBJ2-1	few	NA	TRBV20-1	CSARGGISYNEQFF	TGCAGTGCTAGAGGGGGGATCTCCTACAATGAGCAGTTCTTC
TRBJ2-7	NA	TRBD1	TRBV7-3	CASSSSTGGEQYF	TGTGCCAGCAGCTCCTCAACAGGGGGCGAGCAGTACTTC
TRBJ2-3	few	TRBD2	TRBV7-2	CASSFGSGGAADTQYF	TGTGCCAGCAGCTTCGGTAGCGGGGGGGCAGCGGATACGCAGTATTTT
TRBJ2-5	few	TRBD1	TRBV18	CASSPRGQGLGTQYF	TGTGCCAGCTCACCGAGGGGACAGGGGCTTGGGACCCAGTACTTC
TRBJ1-6	NA	NA	TRBV7-9	CASSLDGQNNSPLHF	TGTGCCAGCAGCTTAGATGGCCAGAATAATTCACCCCTCCACTTT
TRBJ1-5	NA	NA	TRBV9	CASSADTNQPQHF	TGTGCCAGCAGCGCGGACACGAATCAGCCCCAGCATTTT
TRBJ2-3	NA	TRBD1	TRBV4-1	CASSLLAGTGPDTQYF	TGCGCCAGCAGCCTCCTCGCCGGGACAGGGCCAGATACGCAGTATTTT
TRBJ2-5	many	TRBD2	TRBV5-1	CASSISGTRETQYF	TGCGCCAGCAGCATATCCGGGACTAGAGAGACCCAGTACTTC
TRBJ1-6	NA	NA	TRBV12-3/TRBV12-4	CASSFYGNSPLHF	TGTGCCAGCAGTTTCTACGGAAATTCACCCCTCCACTTT
TRBJ2-1	NA	NA	TRBV20-1	CSARDHTLVKDNEQFF	TGCAGTGCTAGAGACCATACACTAGTTAAAGACAATGAGCAGTTCTTC
TRBJ2-1	many	TRBD1	TRBV7-8	CASSLKRGQRYNEQFF	TGTGCCAGCAGCTTGAAGAGGGGGCAACGCTACAATGAGCAGTTCTTC